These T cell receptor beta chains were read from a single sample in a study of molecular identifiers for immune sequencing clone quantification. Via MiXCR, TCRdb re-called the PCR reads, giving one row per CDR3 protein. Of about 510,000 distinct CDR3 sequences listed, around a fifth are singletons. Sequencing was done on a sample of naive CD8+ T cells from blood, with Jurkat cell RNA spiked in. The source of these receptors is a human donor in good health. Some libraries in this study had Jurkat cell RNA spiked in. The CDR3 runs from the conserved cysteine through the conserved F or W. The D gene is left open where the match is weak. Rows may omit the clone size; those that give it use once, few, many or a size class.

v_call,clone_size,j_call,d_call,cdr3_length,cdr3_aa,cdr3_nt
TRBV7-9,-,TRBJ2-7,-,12,CASKANSYEQYF,TGTGCCAGCAAGGCCAACTCCTACGAGCAGTACTTC
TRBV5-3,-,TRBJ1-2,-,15,CASSSGKTAYYGYTF,TGTGCCAGCAGCTCGGGAAAGACAGCCTACTATGGCTACACCTTC
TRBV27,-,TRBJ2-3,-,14,CASSLRLHTDTQYF,TGTGCCAGCAGTTTACGGTTACACACAGATACGCAGTATTTT
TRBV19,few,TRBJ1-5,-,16,CASVSDSKYSNQPQHF,TGTGCCAGTGTATCCGACAGCAAATATAGCAATCAGCCCCAGCATTTT
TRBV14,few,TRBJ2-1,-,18,CASSHLQGGSATYNEQFF,TGTGCCAGCAGCCACCTCCAGGGGGGGTCCGCCACCTACAATGAGCAGTTCTTC
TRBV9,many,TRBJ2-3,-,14,CASSVGDNTDTQYF,TGTGCCAGCAGCGTAGGGGACAACACAGATACGCAGTATTTT
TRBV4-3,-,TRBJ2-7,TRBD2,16,CASSQDHPAGGFEQYF,TGCGCCAGCAGCCAAGATCACCCGGCGGGAGGATTCGAGCAGTACTTC
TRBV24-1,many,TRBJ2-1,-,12,CATSDFSNEQFF,TGTGCCACCAGTGATTTTAGTAATGAGCAGTTCTTC
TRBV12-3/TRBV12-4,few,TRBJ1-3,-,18,CASSLIVGQGRFGNTIYF,TGTGCCAGCAGTTTAATCGTTGGGCAGGGAAGGTTCGGAAACACCATATATTTT
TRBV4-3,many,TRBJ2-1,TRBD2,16,CASSQDLAGGQGEQFF,TGCGCCAGCAGCCAAGATCTTGCGGGGGGTCAGGGTGAGCAGTTCTTC
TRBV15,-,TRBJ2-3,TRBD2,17,CATSRLLAGGPGDTRYF,TGTGCCACCAGCAGGCTACTAGCGGGAGGGCCAGGGGATACGCGGTATTTT
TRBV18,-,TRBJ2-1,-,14,CASSSGGTSNEQFF,TGTGCCAGCTCGTCAGGGGGGACGTCCAATGAGCAGTTCTTC
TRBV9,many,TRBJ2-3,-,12,CASSVDGDTQYF,TGTGCCAGCAGCGTAGATGGTGATACGCAGTATTTT
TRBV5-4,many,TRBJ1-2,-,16,CASSLAGGPANYGYTF,TGTGCCAGCAGCTTGGCCGGGGGGCCAGCTAACTATGGCTACACCTTC
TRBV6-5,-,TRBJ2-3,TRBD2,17,CASSFLTTAGDADTQYF,TGTGCCAGCAGTTTCCTGACTACCGCGGGGGACGCAGATACGCAGTATTTT
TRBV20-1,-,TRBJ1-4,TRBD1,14,CSARDGTVYEKLFF,TGCAGTGCTAGAGATGGGACAGTGTATGAAAAACTGTTTTTT
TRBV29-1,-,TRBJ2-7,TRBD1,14,CSVAPTGRTYEQYF,TGCAGCGTTGCCCCGACAGGGAGAACTTACGAGCAGTACTTC
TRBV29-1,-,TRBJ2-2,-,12,CGVRRGTGELFF,TGCGGCGTCCGCCGAGGCACCGGGGAGCTGTTTTTT
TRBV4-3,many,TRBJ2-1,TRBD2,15,CASSQTSGGYNEQFF,TGCGCCAGCAGCCAGACTAGCGGGGGATACAATGAGCAGTTCTTC
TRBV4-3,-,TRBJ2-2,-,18,CASSQDGFGGGVYGELFF,TGCGCCAGCAGCCAGGATGGTTTCGGGGGAGGCGTTTACGGGGAGCTGTTTTTT
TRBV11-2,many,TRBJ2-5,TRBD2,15,CASSPGTTYQETQYF,TGTGCCAGCAGCCCAGGGACTACCTATCAAGAGACCCAGTACTTC
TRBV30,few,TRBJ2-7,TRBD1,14,CAWSTTGTGGEQYF,TGTGCCTGGAGTACGACCGGGACAGGGGGCGAGCAGTACTTC
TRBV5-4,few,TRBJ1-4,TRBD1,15,CASSSRTGGEEKLFF,TGTGCCAGCAGCTCACGGACAGGGGGCGAGGAAAAACTGTTTTTT
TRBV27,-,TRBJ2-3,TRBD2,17,CASSQVGTTPEWVAQYF,TGTGCCAGCAGCCAAGTCGGGACTACACCTGAGTGGGTGGCGCAGTATTTT
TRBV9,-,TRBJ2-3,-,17,CASSVWTSGPSTDTQYF,TGTGCCAGCAGCGTTTGGACCAGTGGCCCAAGCACAGATACGCAGTATTTT
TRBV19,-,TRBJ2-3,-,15,CASSMGGRSTDTQYF,TGTGCCAGTAGTATGGGCGGCCGAAGCACAGATACGCAGTATTTT
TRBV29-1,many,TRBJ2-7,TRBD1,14,CSVLRAGTEYEQYF,TGCAGCGTTCTCCGAGCCGGGACAGAATACGAGCAGTACTTC
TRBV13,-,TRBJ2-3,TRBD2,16,CASSAGLARVTDTQYF,TGTGCCAGCAGCGCCGGACTAGCGCGGGTCACAGATACGCAGTATTTT
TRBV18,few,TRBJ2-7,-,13,CASSTYRAHEQYF,TGTGCCAGCTCAACCTACAGGGCCCACGAGCAGTACTTC
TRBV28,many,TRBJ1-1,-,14,CASSLRVMNTEAFF,TGTGCCAGCAGTTTACGGGTCATGAACACTGAAGCTTTCTTT
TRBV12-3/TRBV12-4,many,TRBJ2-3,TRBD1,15,CASSAGTAFTDTQYF,TGTGCCAGCTCTGCCGGGACAGCCTTCACAGATACGCAGTATTTT
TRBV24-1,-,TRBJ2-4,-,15,CATSGLGDLNGIQHF,TGTGCCACCAGCGGGTTGGGTGATCTTAATGGCATTCAGCACTTC
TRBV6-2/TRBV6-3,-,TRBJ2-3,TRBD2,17,CASSPRGLAGATDTQYF,TGTGCCAGCAGCCCGAGGGGCCTAGCGGGAGCCACAGATACGCAGTATTTT
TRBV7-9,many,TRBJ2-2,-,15,CASSLLRQNTGELFF,TGTGCCAGCAGCTTACTCAGGCAGAACACCGGGGAGCTGTTTTTT
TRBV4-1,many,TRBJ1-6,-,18,CASSQDQIQYNFNSPLHF,TGCGCCAGCAGCCAAGATCAGATACAGTATAATTTTAATTCACCCCTCCACTTT
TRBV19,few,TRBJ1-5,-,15,CASSIAAYSNQPQHF,TGTGCCAGTAGCATTGCGGCCTATAGCAATCAGCCCCAGCATTTT
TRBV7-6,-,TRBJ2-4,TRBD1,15,CASSALDGQGRTQYF,TGTGCCAGCAGCGCACTTGATGGACAGGGCAGGACTCAGTACTTC
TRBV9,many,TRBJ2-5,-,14,CASSVGVAVGTQYF,TGTGCCAGCAGCGTAGGGGTAGCGGTGGGGACCCAGTACTTC
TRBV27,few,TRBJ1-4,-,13,CASSFQTSEKLFF,TGTGCCAGCAGTTTCCAGACAAGTGAAAAACTGTTTTTT
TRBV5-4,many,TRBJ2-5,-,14,CASSSGLDQETQYF,TGTGCCAGCAGTTCTGGACTGGATCAAGAGACCCAGTACTTC
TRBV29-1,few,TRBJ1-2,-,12,CSVDGRSGGYTF,TGCAGCGTTGATGGCAGGTCTGGTGGCTACACCTTC
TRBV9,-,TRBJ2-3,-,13,CAGSKGGTDTQYF,TGTGCCGGCAGCAAGGGGGGCACAGATACGCAGTATTTT
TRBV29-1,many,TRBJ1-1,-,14,CSAEARGRLTEAFF,TGCAGCGCCGAGGCCAGGGGAAGATTGACTGAAGCTTTCTTT
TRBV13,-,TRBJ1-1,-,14,CASSLGKGLTEAFF,TGTGCCAGCAGCTTAGGGAAAGGCCTCACTGAAGCTTTCTTT
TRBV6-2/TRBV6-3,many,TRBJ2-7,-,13,CASSSSASPGQYF,TGTGCCAGCAGTTCATCAGCTTCCCCCGGGCAGTACTTC
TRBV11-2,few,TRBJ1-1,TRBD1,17,CASSLGFGTGINTEAFF,TGTGCCAGCAGCTTAGGGTTCGGGACAGGGATTAACACTGAAGCTTTCTTT
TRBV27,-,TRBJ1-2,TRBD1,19,CASSLWPPNGQEGGYGYTF,TGTGCCAGCAGTTTATGGCCCCCAAATGGACAGGAAGGGGGCTATGGCTACACCTTC
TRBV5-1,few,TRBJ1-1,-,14,CASAPENSWTEAFF,TGCGCCAGCGCCCCGGAAAATAGCTGGACTGAAGCTTTCTTT
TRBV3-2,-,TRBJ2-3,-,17,CASSQDVAGIRTDTQYF,TGTGCCAGCAGCCAAGACGTAGCGGGGATACGCACAGATACGCAGTATTTT